This is a list of T cell receptor beta chains from one sample in a study of circulating CD8 cells and anti-PD-1 response in melanoma. MiXCR, applied by TCRdb to the reads, yields one record per CDR3 protein. The sample comprises some 860 distinct CDR3 sequences, around 7.7% of which are singletons, and roughly 31% rests with the top ten. The starting material was CD8+ T cells from PBMCs, obtained at baseline or after one month of anti-PD-1 therapy (not recorded which). These receptors were obtained from a human donor with melanoma. CDR3s include the opening cysteine and the closing phenylalanine or tryptophan. Size tells how often a clone was seen (once, few, many) or the class of an expanded clone, and some rows leave it out.

clone_size	v_call	cdr3_aa
medium-sized	TRBV20-1	CSADAATNYEQYF
hyperexpanded	TRBV27	CASSSTDNEQFF
NA	TRBV27	CASRQGAGYGYTF
large	TRBV28	CASRPGTSGTFRTDTQYF
few	TRBV28	CASSLAGVVTEAFF
large	TRBV19	CASSAVNTEAFF
medium-sized	TRBV2	CASSEAPREVDNEQFF
medium-sized	TRBV19	CASSIIGPQGAFF
large	TRBV28	CASSLDRSANTGELFF
medium-sized	TRBV28	CASSLFAITVPEDRGHQPQHF
large	TRBV9	CASSRGSYEQYF
medium-sized	TRBV2	CASSEITTSGNTIYF
large	TRBV2	CASSGPDGELFF
medium-sized	TRBV24-1	CATSEGYNEQFF
large	TRBV28	CASSLTQRGDHEQYF
medium-sized	TRBV18	CASSMTGEKLFF
medium-sized	TRBV2	CASSRQELSNQPQHF
few	TRBV18	CASSPRTGTLLDTEAFF
large	TRBV28	CASSPYSQPQHF
NA	TRBV19	CASRPGQGSYEQYF
few	TRBV19	CASSLAGPSYEQYF
medium-sized	TRBV28	CASSPYRGEGYGYTF
large	TRBV2	CAIGLASYNEQFF
medium-sized	TRBV20-1	CSATSQGYEQYF
medium-sized	TRBV3-1	CASSPNLLTGGGAVDTQYF
medium-sized	TRBV19	CASRLGDGNTEAFF
large	TRBV19	CASSMFAGNEQYF
large	TRBV7-2	CASSYGTASNYGYTF
medium-sized	TRBV7-2	CASSFVRGLARETQYF
large	TRBV24-1	CATSDLAGAPYEQFF
large	TRBV20-1	CSAREYLPGEQYF
medium-sized	TRBV28	CASSLDRVGTDTQYF
medium-sized	TRBV29-1	CSGRTVTGELFF
medium-sized	TRBV27	CASSPGGANEKLFF
medium-sized	TRBV3-1	CASSQGQRELFF
medium-sized	TRBV24-1	CATSDLGGNTGELFF
medium-sized	TRBV19	CASSTRDPTSNTEAFF
large	TRBV9	CASSVGVGTGNEQFF
large	TRBV5-6	CASSLAAGGLSYEQYF
NA	TRBV28	CANRADLFEAFF
large	TRBV28	CASSLFGASYEQYF
NA	TRBV6-2/TRBV6-3	CASSSGELHGYTF
medium-sized	TRBV14	CASSYGTAYEQYF
large	TRBV5-4	CASSPEGNSADEQYF
NA	TRBV2	CASSQDSLTYYNEQFF
medium-sized	TRBV19	CASSRDGDTEAFF
medium-sized	TRBV30	CAWSAVGGYTF
NA	TRBV9	CASSADGSPEFGQYF
large	TRBV19	CASSFGANTEAFF
medium-sized	TRBV27	CASSPDGFFNQPQHF
medium-sized	TRBV12-3/TRBV12-4	CASSPRAGPLIYNEQFF
few	TRBV4-2	CASSQEWRLAPSTDTQYF
medium-sized	TRBV27	CASSSWDGWAKNIQYF